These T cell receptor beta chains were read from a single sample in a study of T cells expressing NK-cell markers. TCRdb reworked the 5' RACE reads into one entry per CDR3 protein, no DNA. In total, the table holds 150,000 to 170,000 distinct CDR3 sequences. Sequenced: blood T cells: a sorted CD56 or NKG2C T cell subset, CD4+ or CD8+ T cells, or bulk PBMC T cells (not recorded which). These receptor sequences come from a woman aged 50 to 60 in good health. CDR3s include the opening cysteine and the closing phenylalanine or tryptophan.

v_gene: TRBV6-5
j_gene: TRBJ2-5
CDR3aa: CASSYLDRGETQYF

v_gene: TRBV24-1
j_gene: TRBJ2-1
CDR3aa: CATSDLDPGGEQFF

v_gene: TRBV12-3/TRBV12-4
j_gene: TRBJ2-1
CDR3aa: CASSLGSEQFF

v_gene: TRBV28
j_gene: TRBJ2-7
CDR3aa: CASSAPGAAHYEQYF

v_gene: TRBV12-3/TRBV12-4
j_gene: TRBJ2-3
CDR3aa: CASSFVSSAGGKDTQYF

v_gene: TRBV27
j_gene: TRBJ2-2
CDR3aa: CASRAGGGLAGELFF

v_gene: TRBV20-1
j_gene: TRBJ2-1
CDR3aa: CSARDPGSYNEQFF

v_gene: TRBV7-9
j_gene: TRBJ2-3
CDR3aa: CASSLFSGPSTDTQYF

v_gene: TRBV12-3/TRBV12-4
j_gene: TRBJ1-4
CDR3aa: CASSLVGLDGEKLFF

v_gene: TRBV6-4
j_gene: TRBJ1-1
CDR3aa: CASSDSVWEGLGTEAFF

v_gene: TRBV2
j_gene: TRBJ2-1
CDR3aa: CASRDREVHNEQFF

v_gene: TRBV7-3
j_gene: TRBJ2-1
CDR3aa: CASSEGLAGNEQFF

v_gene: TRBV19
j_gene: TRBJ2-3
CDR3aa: CASSMYEADTQYF

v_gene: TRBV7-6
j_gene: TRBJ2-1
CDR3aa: CASSYDSGNNNEQFF

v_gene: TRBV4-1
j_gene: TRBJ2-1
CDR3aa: CASQRAGSSYNEQFF

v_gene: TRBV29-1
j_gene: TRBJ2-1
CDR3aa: CSVEVSGSFSYNEQFF

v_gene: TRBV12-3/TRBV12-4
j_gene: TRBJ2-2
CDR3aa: CASSSPRTGGSRYTGELFF

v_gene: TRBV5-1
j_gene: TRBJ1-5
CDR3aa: CASKETTDSNQPQHF

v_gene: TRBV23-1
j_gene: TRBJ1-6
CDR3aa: CASSQLWDADSPLHF

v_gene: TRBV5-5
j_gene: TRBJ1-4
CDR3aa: CASSLGTGGNEKLFF

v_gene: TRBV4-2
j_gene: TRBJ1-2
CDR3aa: CASSFPEGDPNYGYTF

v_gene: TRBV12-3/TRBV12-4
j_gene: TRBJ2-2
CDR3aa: CASRSTGLAGELFF

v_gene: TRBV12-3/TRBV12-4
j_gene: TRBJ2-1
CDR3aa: CATRPIVGSYNEQFF

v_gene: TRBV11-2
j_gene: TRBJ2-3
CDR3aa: CASSFEGPDQDTQYF

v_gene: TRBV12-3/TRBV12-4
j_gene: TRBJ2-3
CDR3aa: CAIRGLDLTDTQYF

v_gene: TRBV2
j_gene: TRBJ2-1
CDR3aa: CASPRGLGDNEQFF

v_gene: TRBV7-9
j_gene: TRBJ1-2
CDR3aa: CASSPVGLDYGYTF

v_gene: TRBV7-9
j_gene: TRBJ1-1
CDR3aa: CASSEGQGRTFF

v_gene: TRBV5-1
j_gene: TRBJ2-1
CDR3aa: CASSLVGLSSYNEQFF

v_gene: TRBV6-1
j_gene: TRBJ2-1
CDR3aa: CASSDPGLDYNEQFF

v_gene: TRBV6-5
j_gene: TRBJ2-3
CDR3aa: CASSYARTGGMTDTQYF

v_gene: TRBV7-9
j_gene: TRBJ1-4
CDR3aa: CASSPRTGGRGEKLFF

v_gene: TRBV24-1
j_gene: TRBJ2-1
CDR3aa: CATSDGGGTSGNNEQFF

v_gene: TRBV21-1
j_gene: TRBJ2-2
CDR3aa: CASSALGSESDTGELFF

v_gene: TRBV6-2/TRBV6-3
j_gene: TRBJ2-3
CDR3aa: CASSYPGLAGVGADTQYF

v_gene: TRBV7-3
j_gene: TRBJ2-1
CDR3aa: CASSLIASRDNEQFF

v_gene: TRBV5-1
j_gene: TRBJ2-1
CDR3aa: CASSEYYSSYNEQFF

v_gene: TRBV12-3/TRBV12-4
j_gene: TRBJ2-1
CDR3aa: CASSLGGGRINEQFF

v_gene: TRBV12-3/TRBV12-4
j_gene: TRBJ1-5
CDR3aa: CATRQGNSNQPQHF

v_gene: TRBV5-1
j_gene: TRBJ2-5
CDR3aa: CASSFLPGGEETQYF

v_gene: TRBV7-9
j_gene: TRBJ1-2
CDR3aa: CASSSTELYGYTF

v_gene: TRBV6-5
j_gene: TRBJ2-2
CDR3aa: CASSSIRPDTGELFF

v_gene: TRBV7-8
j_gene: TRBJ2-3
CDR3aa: CASSLAGGQGYTDTQYF

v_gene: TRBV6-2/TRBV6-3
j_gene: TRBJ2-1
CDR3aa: CASRSWSEQFF

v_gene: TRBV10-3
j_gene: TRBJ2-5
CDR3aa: CATLSATSGEETQYF

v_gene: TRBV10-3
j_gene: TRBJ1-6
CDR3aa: CAISTDRYSPLHF

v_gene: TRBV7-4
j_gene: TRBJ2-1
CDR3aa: CASSLRPGTTGGNFSAYNEQFF

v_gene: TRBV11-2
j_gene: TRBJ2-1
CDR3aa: CASSLAGSGRSSYNEQFF

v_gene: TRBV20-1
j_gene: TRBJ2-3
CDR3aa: CSARDPGQGLGQYF

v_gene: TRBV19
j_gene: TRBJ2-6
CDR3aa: CASMGSRGSGANVLTF

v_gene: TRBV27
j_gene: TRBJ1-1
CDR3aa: CASSFVQATEAFF

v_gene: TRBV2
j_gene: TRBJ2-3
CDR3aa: CASSEGLAGGQADTQYF